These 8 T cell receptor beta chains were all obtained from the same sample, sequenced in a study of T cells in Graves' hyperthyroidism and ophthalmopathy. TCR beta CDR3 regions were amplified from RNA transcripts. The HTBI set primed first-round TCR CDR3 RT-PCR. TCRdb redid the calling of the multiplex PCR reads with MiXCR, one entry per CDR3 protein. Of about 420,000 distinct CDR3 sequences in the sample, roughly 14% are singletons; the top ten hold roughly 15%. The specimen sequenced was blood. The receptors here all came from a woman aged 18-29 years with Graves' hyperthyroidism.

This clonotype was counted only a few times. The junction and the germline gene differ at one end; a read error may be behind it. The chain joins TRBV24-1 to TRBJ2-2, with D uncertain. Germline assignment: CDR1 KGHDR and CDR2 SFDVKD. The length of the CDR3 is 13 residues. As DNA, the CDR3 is TGTGCCACCAGTGATCGGAACGCCGGGGAGCTGTTTTTT. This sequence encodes CATSDRNAGELFF.

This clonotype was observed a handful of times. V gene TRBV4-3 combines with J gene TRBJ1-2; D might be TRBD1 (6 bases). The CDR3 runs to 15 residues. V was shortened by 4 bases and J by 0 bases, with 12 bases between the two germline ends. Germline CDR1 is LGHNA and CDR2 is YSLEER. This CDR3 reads CASSPRTAANYGYTF. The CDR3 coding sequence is TGCGCCAGCAGCCCCAGGACAGCCGCTAACTATGGCTACACCTTC.

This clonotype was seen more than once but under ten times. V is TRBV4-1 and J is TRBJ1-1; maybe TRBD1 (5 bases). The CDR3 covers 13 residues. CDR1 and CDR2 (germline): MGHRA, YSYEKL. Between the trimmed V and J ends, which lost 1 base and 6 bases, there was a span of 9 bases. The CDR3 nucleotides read TGCGCCAGCAGCCAAGTCAGGGACGCTGAAGCTTTCTTT. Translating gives CASSQVRDAEAFF.

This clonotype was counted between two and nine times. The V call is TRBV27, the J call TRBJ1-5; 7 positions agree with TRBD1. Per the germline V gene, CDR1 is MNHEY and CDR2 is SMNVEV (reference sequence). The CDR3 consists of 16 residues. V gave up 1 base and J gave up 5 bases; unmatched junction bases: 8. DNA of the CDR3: TGTGCCAGCAGTTTATACCCACAGGGGAACGATCAGCCCCAGCATTTT. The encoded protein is CASSLYPQGNDQPQHF.

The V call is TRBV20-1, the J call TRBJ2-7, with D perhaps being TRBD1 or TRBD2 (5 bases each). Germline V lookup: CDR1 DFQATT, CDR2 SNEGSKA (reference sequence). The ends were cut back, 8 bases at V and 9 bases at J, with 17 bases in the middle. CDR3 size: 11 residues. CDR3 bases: TGCAGTACGGAGTGGGGGTCGGGGCAGTACTTC. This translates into CSTEWGSGQYF.

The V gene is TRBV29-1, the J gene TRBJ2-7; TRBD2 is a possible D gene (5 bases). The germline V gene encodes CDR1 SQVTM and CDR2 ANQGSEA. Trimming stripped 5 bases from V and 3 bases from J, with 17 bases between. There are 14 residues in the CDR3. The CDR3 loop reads CSVLGVLGDYEQYF. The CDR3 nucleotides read TGCAGCGTTCTCGGGGTACTTGGGGACTACGAGCAGTACTTC.

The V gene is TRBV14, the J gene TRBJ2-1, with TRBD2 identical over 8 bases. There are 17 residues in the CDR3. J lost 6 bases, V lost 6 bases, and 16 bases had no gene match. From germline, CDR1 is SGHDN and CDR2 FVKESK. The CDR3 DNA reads TGTGCCAGCAGATCACTTCCCGGGACTAGTATCGGCAATGAGCAGTTCTTC. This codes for CASRSLPGTSIGNEQFF.

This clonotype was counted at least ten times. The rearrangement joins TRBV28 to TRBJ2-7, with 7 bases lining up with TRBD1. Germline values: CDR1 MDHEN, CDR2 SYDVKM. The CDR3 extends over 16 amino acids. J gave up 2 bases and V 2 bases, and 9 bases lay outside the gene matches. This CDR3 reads CASSLLQGQGAYEQYF. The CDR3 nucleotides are TGTGCCAGCAGTTTACTCCAGGGGCAGGGGGCCTACGAGCAGTACTTC.